This T cell receptor beta chain was retrieved from a study of long-term antiretroviral therapy in people with HIV. Notes on the study in general: The clones with expansion before ART were dominant in the repertoire at all time points. Even long-term ART left TRB diversity below transplant donor controls, despite gains.

immunoSEQ v3.0 was run at survey level. Per-sample targets for sequencing were about 35,000-50,000 T-cell genomes. Method: immunoSEQ multiplex PCR; TCRdb's copy keeps in-frame clones and lacks some. The sample shows approximately 30,000 clones, about 76% of them seen only once. This clone showed up just once. No antigen is known for it. This TCR derives from a man aged 18-30 years with HIV. The material sequenced was unsorted PBMCs, taken 1.9 years after starting antiretroviral therapy.

CDR3 DNA: TGTGCTAGTGGTTTGGTACCTAGCGGGGGGGCCAGAGAGCAGTTCTTC. Translating it yields CASGLVPSGGAREQFF. This rearrangement joins TRBV12-5 to TRBJ2-1, with TRBD2 matching over 12 bases. The CDR3 length is 16 residues. Germline-derived CDR1 and CDR2 are LGHNT and FRNRAP. The ends lost 0 bases at V and 10 bases at J; junction bases unmatched: 7.